This T cell receptor (beta chain) emerged from a study of neoadjuvant nivolumab and ipilimumab in lung cancer. Study-level results: Only two of four nivolumab-treated tumors gained richness and clonality by surgery. TCR richness and clonality were higher in tumors than adjacent uninvolved lung. Blood richness before therapy tracked richness in tumors resected after neoadjuvant therapy. Pathologic regression was not significantly tied to TCR clonality.

Sequencing was performed with immunoSEQ multiplex PCR; in TCRdb, only in-frame clones are kept and a portion is missing. The sample includes about 13,000 clones, under 97% of them seen just once. Germline-derived CDR1 and CDR2 are SGHNT and YYREEE (reference sequence). The V end lost 0 bases, the J end lost 5 bases, and 9 bases lay between the germline ends. This CDR3 contains 13 residues. Turning to this clone: Its antigen is as yet unknown.

This TCR was sampled from an adult with non-small cell lung cancer. The chain is built from TRBV5-4 and TRBJ2-7; weak D call: TRBD2 (6 bases). Sequencing was performed on peripheral blood, taken after neoadjuvant nivolumab, alone or with ipilimumab, at or shortly before surgery. The CDR3, as DNA: TGTGCCAGCAGCTTGGGGGGGAGGAACGAGCAGTACTTC. Protein product: CASSLGGRNEQYF.